This T cell receptor beta chain was retrieved from a study of CD8+ T cells in alopecia areata. Study-level findings and limits: Just one nonresponder means the tie between baseline CD8+ expansion and response stays uncertain. The study found higher clonality in lesional than normal scalp, especially in alopecia totalis/universalis.

To note about this clone: The antigen remains unidentified.

Trimming shortened V by 8 bases and J by 7 bases, and 14 bases separated the two germline ends. Germline V lookup: CDR1 MDHEN, CDR2 SYDVKM. The CDR3 is 13 residues long. Specified treatment: oral pan-JAK inhibitor, 5-10 mg twice daily. From alopecia areata patients, lesional scalp punch biopsies and peripheral blood were collected. After isolation, RNA underwent reverse transcription to generate cDNA as the sequencing template. The data were produced by immunoSEQ multiplex PCR, yet TCRdb's version contains in-frame clones alone and is incomplete. The sample has under 150,000 clones; roughly 82% are singletons.

This chain uses TRBV28 with TRBJ1-4; TRBD1 might be the D (6 bases). The sample here was CD8+ T cells sorted from blood, taken at week 4, from a patient treated with tofacitinib. The sequence came from a human donor with alopecia areata. CDR3 sequence (DNA): TGTGCCAGCGACCGGGGGCAAAGTGAAAAACTGTTTTTT. Protein: CASDRGQSEKLFF.